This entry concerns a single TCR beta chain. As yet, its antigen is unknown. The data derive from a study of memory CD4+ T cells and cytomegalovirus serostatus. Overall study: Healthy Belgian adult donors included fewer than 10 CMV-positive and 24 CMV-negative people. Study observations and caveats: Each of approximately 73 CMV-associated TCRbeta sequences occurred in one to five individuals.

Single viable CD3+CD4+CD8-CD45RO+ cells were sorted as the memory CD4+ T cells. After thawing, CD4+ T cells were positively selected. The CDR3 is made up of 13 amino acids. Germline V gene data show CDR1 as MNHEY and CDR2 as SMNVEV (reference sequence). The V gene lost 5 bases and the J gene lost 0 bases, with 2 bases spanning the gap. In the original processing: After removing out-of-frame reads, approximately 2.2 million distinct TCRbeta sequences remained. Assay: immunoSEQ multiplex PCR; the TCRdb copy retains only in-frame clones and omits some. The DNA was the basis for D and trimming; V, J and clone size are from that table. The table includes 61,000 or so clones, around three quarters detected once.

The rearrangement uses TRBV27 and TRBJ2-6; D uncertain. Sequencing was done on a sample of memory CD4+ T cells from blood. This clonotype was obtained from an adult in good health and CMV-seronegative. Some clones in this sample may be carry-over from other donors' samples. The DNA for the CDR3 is TGTGCCAGCAGTGGCTCTGGGGCCAACGTCCTGACTTTC. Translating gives CASSGSGANVLTF. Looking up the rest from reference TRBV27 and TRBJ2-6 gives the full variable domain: EAQVTQNPRYLITVTGKKLTVTCSQNMNHEYMSWYRQDPGLGLRQIYYSMNVEVTDKGDVPEGYKVSRKEKRNFPLILESPSPNQTSLYFCASSGSGANVLTFGAGSRLTVL.